The 12 T cell receptor beta chains in this list originate from one sample, sequenced in a study of T cell responses to AZD1222 COVID-19 vaccine. Produced via immunoSEQ multiplex PCR; TCRdb's table is partial and in-frame only. In the table there are 70,000 or so clones, about 80% of which are singletons. Sequenced material: peripheral blood, taken on day 0 of AZD1222 vaccination. The receptors originated from an adult in good health.

The rearrangement joins TRBV4-1 to TRBJ1-4; perhaps TRBD1 as D (6 bases). CDR3 length equals 16 residues. The V gene lost 0 bases and the J gene lost 5 bases, with 13 bases spanning the gap. Germline CDR1 MGHRA, CDR2 YSYEKL. CDR3 sequence (DNA): TGCGCCAGCAGCCAAGATGCGGGAGGGGGGAATGAAAAACTGTTTTTT. It encodes CASSQDAGGGNEKLFF.

The rearrangement links TRBV20-1 to TRBJ2-3; tentatively, D is TRBD1 (5 bases). Germline V gene data show CDR1 as DFQATT and CDR2 as SNEGSKA (reference sequence). This CDR3 spans 10 amino acids. V lost 5 bases, J lost 10 bases, and 10 bases lay in between. CDR3 sequence (DNA): TGCAGTGCTTGGTTAGGGGCGCAGTATTTT. Translation gives CSAWLGAQYF.

This chain uses TRBV19 with TRBJ2-5, with 7 positions matching TRBD1. Trimming removed 6 bases from V and 1 base from J; junction bases left unmatched: 8. The CDR3 is 15 amino acids. The germline CDR1 and CDR2 sequences are LNHDA and SQIVND (reference sequence). CDR3 protein: CASRTGTAIQETQYF. The CDR3 coding sequence is TGTGCCAGTAGGACCGGGACAGCCATCCAAGAGACCCAGTACTTC.

The chain carries TRBV5-1 and TRBJ1-1; D is possibly TRBD1 (6 bases). V shed 0 bases and J shed 0 bases, with 9 bases lying between them. The length of the CDR3 is 15 residues. Looked up from germline, CDR1 is SGHRS and CDR2 is YFSETQ. The CDR3 sequence is CASSLGQGMNTEAFF. In nucleotides, the CDR3 is TGCGCCAGCAGCTTGGGTCAGGGGATGAACACTGAAGCTTTCTTT.

The CDR3 spells CASSPQETQYF. Here the CDR3 DNA reads TGTGCCAGCTCACCCCAAGAGACCCAGTACTTC. The gene calls are TRBV18 and TRBJ2-5; no firm D call. Germline V gene sequence: CDR1 KGHSH, CDR2 LQKENI. The V end was cut by 3 bases, the J end by 1 base, with 0 bases between. This CDR3 contains 11 residues.

This clone was counted once. The rearrangement uses TRBV10-1 and TRBJ2-5; 11 bases are shared with TRBD1. Germline V gives CDR1 WNHNN, CDR2 SYGVQD (reference sequence). This CDR3 contains 16 residues. The junction had 5 bases not matched to a gene; V was cut back by 0 bases and J by 5 bases. CDR3 nucleotides: TGCGCCAGCAGTGAGTCGGGGACAGGGGGATTGGAGACCCAGTACTTC. It encodes CASSESGTGGLETQYF.

The rearrangement joins TRBV30 to TRBJ1-6; no firm D call. The CDR3 runs 15 residues. Germline values: CDR1 GTSNPN, CDR2 SVGIG (reference sequence). Trimming removed 3 bases from V and 7 bases from J, with 16 bases in between. The DNA for the CDR3 is TGTGCCTGGAGGGGCGGGCCTGAAGGGAATTCACCCCTCCACTTT. Protein sequence: CAWRGGPEGNSPLHF.

The chain's CDR3 is CASSFGSDTEAFF. DNA of the CDR3: TGTGCCAGCAGCTTCGGGTCGGACACTGAAGCTTTCTTT. The rearrangement joins TRBV7-9 to TRBJ1-1; D is unclear. V lost 3 bases, J lost 3 bases, and 8 bases lay in between. CDR1 and CDR2 (germline): SEHNR, FQNEAQ (reference sequence). This CDR3 comprises 13 residues. The variable domain in full, with the rest retrieved from reference TRBV7-9 and TRBJ1-1, is DTGVSQNPRHKITKRGQNVTFRCDPISEHNRLYWYRQTLGQGPEFLTYFQNEAQLEKSRLLSDRFSAERPKGSFSTLEIQRTEQGDSAMYLCASSFGSDTEAFFGQGTRLTVV.

The CDR3 DNA follows: TGTGCCAGCAGCCAAGTGCGCGGAGATACGCAGTATTTT. Amino acid sequence: CASSQVRGDTQYF. The genes are TRBV14 and TRBJ2-3; no clear D gene. Trimming removed 1 base at V and 5 bases at J, with 7 bases between. The CDR3 loop spans 13 amino acids. The germline V gene encodes CDR1 SGHDN and CDR2 FVKESK.

The rearrangement links TRBV6-2 or TRBV6-3 to TRBJ1-1; D is uncertain. Germline CDR1 and CDR2: MNHEY and SVGEGT. V lost 2 bases to trimming and J lost 3 bases, with 10 bases between them. The CDR3 totals 14 residues. The CDR3 reads CASSYIGGDTEAFF. DNA for the CDR3: TGTGCCAGCAGTTACATCGGAGGCGACACTGAAGCTTTCTTT.

V is TRBV2 and J is TRBJ2-2, with TRBD1 identical over 9 bases. This CDR3 comprises 15 residues. V was pared by 6 bases and J by 5 bases, with 7 bases of the junction left unmatched. Germline CDR1 is SNHLY and CDR2 is FYNNEI. CDR3 region: CASRGNRGRTGELFF. The CDR3 coding sequence is TGTGCCAGCAGGGGAAACAGGGGGCGGACCGGGGAGCTGTTTTTT.

The chain employs TRBV4-1 and TRBJ1-1; D may be TRBD1 (5 bases). Trimming pared 0 bases from V and 0 bases from J, leaving 17 bases between. Germline V gene data show CDR1 as MGHRA and CDR2 as YSYEKL. The CDR3 covers 18 residues. Written as DNA, the CDR3 is TGCGCCAGCAGCCAAGACCAGGGTGCGCGGAGGTTGAACACTGAAGCTTTCTTT. Protein product: CASSQDQGARRLNTEAFF.